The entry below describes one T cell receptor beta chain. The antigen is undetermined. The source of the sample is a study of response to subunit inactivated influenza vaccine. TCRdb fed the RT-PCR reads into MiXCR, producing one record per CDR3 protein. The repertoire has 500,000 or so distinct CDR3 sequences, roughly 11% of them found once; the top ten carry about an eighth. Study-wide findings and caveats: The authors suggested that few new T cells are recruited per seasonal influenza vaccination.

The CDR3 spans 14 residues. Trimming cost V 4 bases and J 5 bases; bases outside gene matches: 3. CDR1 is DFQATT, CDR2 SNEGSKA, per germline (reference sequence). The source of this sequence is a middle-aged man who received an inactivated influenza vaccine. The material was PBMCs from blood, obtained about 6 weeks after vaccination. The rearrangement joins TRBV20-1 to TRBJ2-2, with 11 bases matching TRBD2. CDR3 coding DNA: TGCAGTGCTACCGGGACTAGCGGTACCGGGGAGCTGTTTTTT. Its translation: CSATGTSGTGELFF.